Listed here is a single TCR beta chain. Antigen specificity is unknown. These data belong to a study of CXCR3-negative and CXCR3-positive naive CD8 T cells. Findings and caveats of the study: When CXCR3-positive naive cells were set against CXCR3-negative naive cells, the former had more hydrophobic TRB CDR3s.

Each TRB cDNA library was prepared by 5' RACE (with UMI labels). TCRdb re-called the 5' RACE reads and catalogs CDR3 proteins one per entry, DNA excluded. The table for this sample gives over 100,000 distinct CDR3 sequences. Sequenced sample: naive CXCR3+ CD8+ T cells from blood. The subset here: CD45RO-CCR7+CD27+CD95- naive CD8+ T cells expressing CXCR3 (TNR3+). This receptor was identified in a human donor in good health. Some clones in this sample may be carry-over from other donors' samples.

The CDR3 protein is CASSPRDQETQYF. The V gene is TRBV7-9, the J gene TRBJ2-5. The CDR3 contains 13 residues. CDR1 and CDR2 from the germline V gene are SEHNR and FQNEAQ (reference sequence).